Listed here are 23 T cell receptor beta chains from one sample, sequenced in a study of blood T cell repertoires in COVID-19. Sequenced by immunoSEQ multiplex PCR; TCRdb stores in-frame clones only, minus some. This sample has over 250,000 clones, with approximately 90% found just once. Sequenced: PBMCs or T cells enriched from blood (not recorded which). All receptors come from a woman aged 18 to 35 who had recovered from COVID-19.

The J gene is TRBJ1-5, the V gene TRBV23-1; 9 nucleotides agree with TRBD1. TRBV23-1 is an ORF for which the function is uncertain. The CDR3 runs 17 residues. With 2 bases clipped from V and 7 bases from J, the junction kept 12 bases outside the gene matches. CDR3 sequence: CASSQPDRGSARQPQHF. The CDR3 region has the DNA TGCGCCAGCAGTCAACCGGACAGGGGCTCGGCTCGGCAGCCCCAGCATTTT.

V is TRBV3-1 (or the pseudogene TRBV3-2) and J is TRBJ1-2; 7 bases align to TRBD1. The CDR3 totals 15 residues. The J segment lost 2 bases and the V segment lost 4 bases, leaving 7 bases of the junction unmatched. Germline values: CDR1 LGHDT, CDR2 YNNKEL (reference sequence). CDR3 loop: CASSPGTANNYGYTF. CDR3 nucleotide sequence: TGTGCCAGCAGCCCCGGGACAGCAAACAACTATGGCTACACCTTC.

The table lists this clone with many counts. The V and J genes are TRBV28 and TRBJ1-5; D is undetermined. The CDR3 extends over 11 amino acids. CDR1 is MDHEN, CDR2 SYDVKM, per germline. Trimming left V 10 bases short and J 1 base short, with 5 bases between. The CDR3: CATGSNQPQHF. DNA for the CDR3: TGTGCCACGGGAAGCAATCAGCCCCAGCATTTT.

The V gene is TRBV5-1, the J gene TRBJ2-3, with D possibly matching TRBD1 (5 bases). V dropped 0 bases and J dropped 4 bases, with 15 bases sitting between them. The germline gives CDR1 SGHRS, CDR2 YFSETQ. CDR3 length equals 16 residues. CDR3 residues: CASSLGAQGGADTQYF. The CDR3 coding sequence is TGCGCCAGCAGCTTGGGGGCTCAGGGTGGGGCAGATACGCAGTATTTT.

J is TRBJ2-7 and V is TRBV6-1, with unresolved D. V was trimmed by 2 bases and J by 0 bases, leaving 11 bases between them. The germline V gene encodes CDR1 MNHNS and CDR2 SASEGT. The CDR3 covers 15 residues. This chain's CDR3 is CASSEIEQPSYEQYF. In DNA form, the CDR3 reads TGTGCCAGCAGTGAAATAGAACAGCCCTCCTACGAGCAGTACTTC.

This clone was found a few times. The chain carries TRBV27 and TRBJ2-2; 12 bases match TRBD2. In germline, CDR1 is MNHEY, CDR2 SMNVEV (reference sequence). Trimming took 6 bases from V and 2 from J; bases not matched to a gene: 4. The CDR3 has 16 amino acids. CDR3 region: CASRLAGGPNTGELFF. The CDR3 DNA is TGTGCCAGCAGACTAGCGGGGGGACCTAACACCGGGGAGCTGTTTTTT.

The genes are TRBV7-9 and TRBJ1-2; possibly TRBD1 for D (5 bases). V was pared by 1 base and J by 8 bases, with 20 bases between. The CDR3 is 16 residues long. Germline-derived CDR1 and CDR2 are SEHNR and FQNEAQ (reference sequence). The CDR3 is CASSLGRQGSLRGYTF. CDR3 sequence (DNA): TGTGCCAGCAGCTTAGGAAGGCAGGGTTCATTGAGGGGCTACACCTTC. The full variable domain, rest sourced from reference TRBV7-9 and TRBJ1-2, is DTGVSQNPRHKITKRGQNVTFRCDPISEHNRLYWYRQTLGQGPEFLTYFQNEAQLEKSRLLSDRFSAERPKGSFSTLEIQRTEQGDSAMYLCASSLGRQGSLRGYTFGSGTRLTVV.

DNA for the CDR3: TGTGCCAGCGGGGGGGCTAGCGGAGCGGGTGAGCAGTTCTTC. Its protein product is CASGGASGAGEQFF. This chain joins TRBV6-5 and TRBJ2-1; D perhaps matches TRBD2 (7 bases). Germline-derived CDR1 and CDR2 are MNHEY and SVGAGI. V lost 8 bases and J 9 bases, leaving 20 bases between the germline ends. This CDR3 has 14 amino acids.

The V call is TRBV4-1, the J call TRBJ2-1, with unresolved D. CDR3 length: 17 residues. Trimming removed 0 bases from V and 0 bases from J, with 12 bases in between. Germline CDR1 reads MGHRA; CDR2 reads YSYEKL. The DNA of the CDR3 is TGCGCCAGCAGCCAAGATAACTTCGAAAGCTCCTACAATGAGCAGTTCTTC. It translates to CASSQDNFESSYNEQFF.

This rearrangement joins TRBV9 to TRBJ2-7; TRBD1 aligns across 9 bases. Unmatched junction bases numbered 3, after V lost 0 bases and J lost 2 bases. The germline V gene has CDR1 SGDLS and CDR2 YYNGEE. The CDR3 length is 15 residues. The CDR3 DNA reads as TGTGCCAGCAGCGTAGGGGGGGACAGGGCCTACGAGCAGTACTTC. It is translated as CASSVGGDRAYEQYF.

V usage is TRBV2 and J usage is TRBJ2-1; TRBD2 matches at 8 bases. The CDR3 has 16 amino acids. Germline V lookup: CDR1 SNHLY, CDR2 FYNNEI. Trimming took 6 bases from V and 6 from J; bases not matched to a gene: 13. The CDR3 loop reads CASRDPRTSYFNEQFF. The CDR3, as DNA: TGTGCCAGCAGAGATCCGCGGACTAGCTATTTCAATGAGCAGTTCTTC.

The chain employs TRBV2 and TRBJ2-1; D unresolved. Trimming cost V 2 bases and J 12 bases, with 17 bases left between them. Germline V gene sequence: CDR1 SNHLY, CDR2 FYNNEI. CDR3 length: 14 amino acids. CDR3 protein: CASSETAELSTQFF. DNA of the CDR3: TGTGCCAGCAGTGAAACTGCCGAGTTATCAACGCAGTTCTTC.

The chain links TRBV5-1 to TRBJ2-7; the D gene is possibly TRBD1 (7 bases). The V gene lost 0 bases and the J gene lost 0 bases, with 10 bases spanning the gap. Germline V CDR1 and CDR2: SGHRS, YFSETQ. The CDR3 is 15 amino acids. CDR3 sequence: CASSLDRGGSYEQYF. The CDR3 DNA reads as TGCGCCAGCAGCTTGGACAGGGGAGGCTCCTACGAGCAGTACTTC. The variable domain in full, with the rest retrieved from reference TRBV5-1 and TRBJ2-7, is KAGVTQTPRYLIKTRGQQVTLSCSPISGHRSVSWYQQTPGQGLQFLFEYFSETQRNKGNFPGRFSGRQFSNSRSEMNVSTLELGDSALYLCASSLDRGGSYEQYFGPGTRLTVT.

In this sample, this clone turned up a few times. The chain couples TRBV24-1 to TRBJ1-2, with TRBD1 as a possible D gene (6 bases). CDR1 and CDR2 (germline): KGHDR, SFDVKD. V lost 3 bases and J lost 3, with 13 bases in between. This CDR3 is 15 amino acids long. CDR3 DNA sequence: TGTGCCACCAGTGATCCACAGGGTGAGGACTATGGCTACACCTTC. This gives the protein CATSDPQGEDYGYTF.

The chain recombines TRBV9 with TRBJ2-7, with D tentatively TRBD1 (6 bases). Germline CDR1 and CDR2: SGDLS and YYNGEE. There are 13 residues in the CDR3. Trimming removed 4 bases from V and 3 bases from J, with 11 bases in between. CDR3 residues: CASSRDNNYEQYF. Written as DNA, the CDR3 is TGTGCCAGCAGCCGGGACAACAACTACGAGCAGTACTTC.

This chain joins TRBV6-6 and TRBJ2-1; TRBD1 might be the D (6 bases). Trimming took off 0 bases at V and 3 bases at J, with 12 bases between the two ends. There are 16 residues in the CDR3. Germline assignment: CDR1 MNHNY and CDR2 SVGAGI (reference sequence). The CDR3 region is CASSYSSRDNYNEQFF. As DNA, the CDR3 is TGTGCCAGCAGTTACTCCTCTCGGGACAACTACAATGAGCAGTTCTTC.

V is TRBV19 and J is TRBJ2-1, with TRBD2 matching over 7 bases. Per germline, CDR1 LNHDA and CDR2 SQIVND (reference sequence). V lost 3 bases to trimming and J lost 11 bases; unmatched junction nucleotides: 16. There are 16 residues in the CDR3. CDR3 sequence: CASSIETVRLAAQQFF. CDR3 nucleotides: TGTGCCAGTAGTATCGAAACGGTTCGGCTAGCGGCCCAGCAGTTCTTC. The complete variable domain, with remaining parts taken from reference TRBV19 and TRBJ2-1, reads DGGITQSPKYLFRKEGQNVTLSCEQNLNHDAMYWYRQDPGQGLRLIYYSQIVNDFQKGDIAEGYSVSREKKESFPLTVTSAQKNPTAFYLCASSIETVRLAAQQFFGPGTRLTVL.

The chain links TRBV4-3 to TRBJ1-2; perhaps TRBD1 as D (6 bases). V lost 0 bases to trimming and J lost 6 bases, with 11 bases between them. The CDR3 consists of 14 residues. Per the germline V gene, CDR1 is LGHNA and CDR2 is YSLEER. CDR3 DNA sequence: TGCGCCAGCAGCCAAGAAAGGGGGAGGGATGGCTACACCTTC. It codes for CASSQERGRDGYTF.

This sequence joins TRBV5-4 and TRBJ2-4; TRBD1 matches at 8 bases. Trimming cost V 4 bases and J 1 base; bases outside gene matches: 10. CDR1 is SGHNT and CDR2 is YYREEE in the germline V gene (reference sequence). The CDR3 loop spans 17 amino acids. DNA of the CDR3: TGTGCCAGCAGCGGACAGGGAGGAGGTCTGGCCAAAAACATTCAGTACTTC. It encodes CASSGQGGGLAKNIQYF.

The J gene is TRBJ1-1, the V gene TRBV3-1 (or the pseudogene TRBV3-2); 7 bases are a match to TRBD1. This CDR3 has 17 residues. From germline, CDR1 is LGHDT and CDR2 YNNKEL (reference sequence). The J segment lost 3 bases and the V segment lost 3 bases, leaving 13 bases of the junction unmatched. The CDR3 region is CASSHLSGGQKYTEAFF. The CDR3 DNA reads as TGTGCCAGCAGCCACCTCTCAGGGGGACAGAAATACACTGAAGCTTTCTTT.

The chain combines TRBV19 with TRBJ1-4; D is ambiguous. CDR3 length: 15 residues. Germline loops: CDR1 LNHDA, CDR2 SQIVND (reference sequence). The ends were cut back, 1 base at V and 7 bases at J, with 13 bases in the middle. Here the CDR3 reads CASSIASQAGEKLFF. The CDR3 DNA sequence: TGTGCCAGTAGTATAGCTTCGCAGGCGGGTGAAAAACTGTTTTTT.

The chain uses TRBV27 and TRBJ2-5, with a weak D call TRBD2 (6 bases). The CDR3 is 14 amino acids. Looked up from germline, CDR1 is MNHEY and CDR2 is SMNVEV (reference sequence). Trimming took off 10 bases at V and 4 bases at J, with 19 bases between the two ends. CDR3 in DNA: TGTGCCACCGCACAAGCGGGTTTTATAGAGACCCAGTACTTC. The encoded protein is CATAQAGFIETQYF.

The rearrangement uses TRBV3-1 (or the pseudogene TRBV3-2) and TRBJ2-1, with TRBD1 identical over 8 bases. Trimming at V came to 6 bases and at J to 6 bases, leaving 16 bases not matched to a gene. The CDR3 runs 17 residues. The germline gives CDR1 LGHDT, CDR2 YNNKEL (reference sequence). The CDR3 reads CASSWTGWICSGNEQFF. In DNA, the CDR3 is TGTGCCAGCAGTTGGACAGGGTGGATTTGCTCGGGCAATGAGCAGTTCTTC.